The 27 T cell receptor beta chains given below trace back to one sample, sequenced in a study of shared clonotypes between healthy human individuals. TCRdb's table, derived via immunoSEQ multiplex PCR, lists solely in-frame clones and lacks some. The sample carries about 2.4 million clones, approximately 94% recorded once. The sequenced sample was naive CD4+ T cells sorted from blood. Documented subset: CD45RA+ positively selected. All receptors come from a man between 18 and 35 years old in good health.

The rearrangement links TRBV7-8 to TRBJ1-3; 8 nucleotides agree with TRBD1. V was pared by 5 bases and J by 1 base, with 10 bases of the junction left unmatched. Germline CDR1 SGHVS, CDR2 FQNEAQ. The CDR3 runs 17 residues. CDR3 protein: CASSPSWQGASGNTIYF. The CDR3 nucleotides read TGTGCCAGCAGCCCCTCGTGGCAGGGGGCGTCTGGAAACACCATATATTTT.

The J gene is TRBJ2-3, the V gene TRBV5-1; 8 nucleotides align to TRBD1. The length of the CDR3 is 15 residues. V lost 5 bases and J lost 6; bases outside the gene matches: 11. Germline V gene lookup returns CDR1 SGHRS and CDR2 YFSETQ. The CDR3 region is CASRPDRAGTDTQYF. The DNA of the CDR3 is TGCGCCAGCAGACCGGACAGGGCGGGGACGGATACGCAGTATTTT.

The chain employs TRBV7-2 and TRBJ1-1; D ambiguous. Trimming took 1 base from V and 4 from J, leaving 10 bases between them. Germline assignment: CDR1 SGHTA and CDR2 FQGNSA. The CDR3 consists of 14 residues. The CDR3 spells CASSLGPMSTEAFF. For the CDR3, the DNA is TGTGCCAGCAGCTTAGGCCCGATGAGCACTGAAGCTTTCTTT. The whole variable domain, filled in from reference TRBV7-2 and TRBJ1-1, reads GAGVSQSPSNKVTEKGKDVELRCDPISGHTALYWYRQSLGQGLEFLIYFQGNSAPDKSGLPSDRFSAERTGGSVSTLTIQRTQQEDSAVYLCASSLGPMSTEAFFGQGTRLTVV.

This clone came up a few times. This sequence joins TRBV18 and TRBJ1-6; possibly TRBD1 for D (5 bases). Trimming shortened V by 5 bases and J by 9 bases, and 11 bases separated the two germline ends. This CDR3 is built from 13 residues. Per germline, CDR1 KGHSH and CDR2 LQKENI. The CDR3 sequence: CASSSRDGSPLHF. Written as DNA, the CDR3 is TGTGCCAGCTCAAGCAGGGACGGTTCACCCCTCCACTTT.

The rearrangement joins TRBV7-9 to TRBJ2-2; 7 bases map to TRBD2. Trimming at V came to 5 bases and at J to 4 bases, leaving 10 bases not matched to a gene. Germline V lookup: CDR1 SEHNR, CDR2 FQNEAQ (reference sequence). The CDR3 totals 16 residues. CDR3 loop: CASSPWEGRFTGELFF. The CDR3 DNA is TGTGCCAGCAGCCCTTGGGAGGGGCGGTTCACCGGGGAGCTGTTTTTT.

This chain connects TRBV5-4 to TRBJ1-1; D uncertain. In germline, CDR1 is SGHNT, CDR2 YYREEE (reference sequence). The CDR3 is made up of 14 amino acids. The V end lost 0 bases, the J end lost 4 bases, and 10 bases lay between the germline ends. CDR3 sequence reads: CASSLAQVGTEAFF. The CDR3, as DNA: TGTGCCAGCAGCTTGGCGCAGGTCGGCACTGAAGCTTTCTTT.

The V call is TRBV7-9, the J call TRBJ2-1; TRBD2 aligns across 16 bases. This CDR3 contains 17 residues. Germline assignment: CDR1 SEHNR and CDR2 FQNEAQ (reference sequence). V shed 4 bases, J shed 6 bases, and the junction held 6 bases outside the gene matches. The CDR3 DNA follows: TGTGCCAGCAGCTCAACAGGGACTAGCGGGAGGGGCAATGAGCAGTTCTTC. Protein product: CASSSTGTSGRGNEQFF.

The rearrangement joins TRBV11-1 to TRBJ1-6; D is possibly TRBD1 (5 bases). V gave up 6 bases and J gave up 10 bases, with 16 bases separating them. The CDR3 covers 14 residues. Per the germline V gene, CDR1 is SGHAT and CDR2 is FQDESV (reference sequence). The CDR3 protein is CASSFTGVDSPLHF. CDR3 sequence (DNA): TGTGCCAGCAGTTTTACGGGGGTAGACTCACCCCTCCACTTT.

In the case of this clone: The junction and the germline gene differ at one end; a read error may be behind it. This CDR3 is CASSQLESQYF. The DNA for the CDR3 is TGCGCCAGCAGCCAACTAGAGTCCCAGTACTTC. This chain joins TRBV5-1 and TRBJ2-5, with D possibly being TRBD2 (5 bases). Germline loops: CDR1 SGHRS, CDR2 YFSETQ. This CDR3 region has 11 residues.

This CDR3 reads CAISDLEGQPQHF. The CDR3 DNA reads TGTGCCATCAGTGATTTAGAGGGTCAGCCCCAGCATTTT. The rearrangement uses TRBV10-3 and TRBJ1-5, with D uncertain. This CDR3 has 13 amino acids. Trimming pared 3 bases from V and 6 bases from J, leaving 9 bases between. Germline CDR1 and CDR2: ENHRY and SYGVKD.

The CDR3 nucleotides are TGCGCCAGCCTCCTTGGGAACAGCTACAATGAGCAGTTCTTC. Translated, it gives CASLLGNSYNEQFF. The rearrangement joins TRBV5-1 to TRBJ2-1; D remains ambiguous. Germline V gives CDR1 SGHRS, CDR2 YFSETQ. The CDR3 has 14 amino acids. Trimming left V 7 bases short and J 3 bases short, with 14 bases between.

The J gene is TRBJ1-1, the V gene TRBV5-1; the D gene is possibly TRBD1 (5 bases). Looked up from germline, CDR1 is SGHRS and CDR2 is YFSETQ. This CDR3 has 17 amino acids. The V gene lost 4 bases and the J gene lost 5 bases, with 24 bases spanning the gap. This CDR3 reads CASSPAPRFPGLTEAFF. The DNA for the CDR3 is TGCGCCAGCAGCCCCGCGCCCCGCTTTCCAGGGTTGACTGAAGCTTTCTTT. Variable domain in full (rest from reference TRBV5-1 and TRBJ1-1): KAGVTQTPRYLIKTRGQQVTLSCSPISGHRSVSWYQQTPGQGLQFLFEYFSETQRNKGNFPGRFSGRQFSNSRSEMNVSTLELGDSALYLCASSPAPRFPGLTEAFFGQGTRLTVV.

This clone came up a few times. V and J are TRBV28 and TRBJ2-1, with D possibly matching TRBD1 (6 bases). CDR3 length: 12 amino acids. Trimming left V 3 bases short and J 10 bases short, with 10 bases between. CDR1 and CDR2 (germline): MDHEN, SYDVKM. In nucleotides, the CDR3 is TGTGCCAGCAGTTTTAGTGGGGGCGAGCAGTTCTTC. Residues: CASSFSGGEQFF.

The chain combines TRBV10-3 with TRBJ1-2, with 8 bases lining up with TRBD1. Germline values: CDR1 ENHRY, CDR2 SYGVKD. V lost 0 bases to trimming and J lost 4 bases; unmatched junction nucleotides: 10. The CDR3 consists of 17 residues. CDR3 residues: CAISESETGDLGYGYTF. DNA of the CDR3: TGTGCCATCAGTGAGTCGGAGACAGGGGACTTGGGCTATGGCTACACCTTC.

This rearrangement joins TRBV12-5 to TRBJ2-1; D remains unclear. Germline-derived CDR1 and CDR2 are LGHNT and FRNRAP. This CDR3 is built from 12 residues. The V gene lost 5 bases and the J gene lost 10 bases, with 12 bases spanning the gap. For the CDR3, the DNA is TGTGCTAGTGGTCCCAGATGGGGAGAGCAGTTCTTC. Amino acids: CASGPRWGEQFF.

The CDR3 is CASRVQVNSGNTIYF. CDR3 DNA sequence: TGTGCCAGTCGAGTACAGGTGAACTCTGGAAACACCATATATTTT. This chain links TRBV6-1 with TRBJ1-3; weak D call: TRBD1 (5 bases). This CDR3 region has 15 residues. V was clipped by 9 bases and J by 0 bases, with 15 bases between them. Germline values: CDR1 MNHNS, CDR2 SASEGT.

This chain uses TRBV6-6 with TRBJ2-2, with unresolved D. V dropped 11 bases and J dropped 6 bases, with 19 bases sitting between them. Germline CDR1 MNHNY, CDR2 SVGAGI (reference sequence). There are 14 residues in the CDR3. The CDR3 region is CAVGPRYVAGELFF. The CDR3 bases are TGTGCCGTCGGCCCCAGATATGTTGCCGGGGAGCTGTTTTTT.

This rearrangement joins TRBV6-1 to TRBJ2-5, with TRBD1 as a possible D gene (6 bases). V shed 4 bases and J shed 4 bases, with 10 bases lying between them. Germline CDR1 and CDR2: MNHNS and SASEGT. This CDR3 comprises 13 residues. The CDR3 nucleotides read TGTGCCAGCAGTGGTCACAGGGCAGAGACCCAGTACTTC. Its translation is CASSGHRAETQYF.

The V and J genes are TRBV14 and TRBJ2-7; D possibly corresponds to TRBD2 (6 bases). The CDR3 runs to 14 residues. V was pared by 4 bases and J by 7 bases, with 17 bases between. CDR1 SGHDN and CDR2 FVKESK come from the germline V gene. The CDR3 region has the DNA TGTGCCAGCAGCCCCCGGGGGAGTCTGAGTGAGCAGTACTTC. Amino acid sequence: CASSPRGSLSEQYF.

The CDR3 protein is CASSLGRTNTEAFF. In DNA form, the CDR3 reads TGTGCCAGCAGCTTAGGCCGGACAAACACTGAAGCTTTCTTT. This chain links TRBV7-6 with TRBJ1-1; D is perhaps TRBD1 (5 bases). This CDR3 region has 14 residues. Trimming stripped 1 base from V and 2 bases from J, with 8 bases between. CDR1 is SGHVS and CDR2 is FNYEAQ in the germline V gene.

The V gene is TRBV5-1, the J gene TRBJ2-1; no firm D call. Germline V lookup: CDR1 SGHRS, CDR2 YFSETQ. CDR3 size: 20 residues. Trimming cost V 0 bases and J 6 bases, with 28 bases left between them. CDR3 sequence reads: CASSLEWVGRVLQGINEQFF. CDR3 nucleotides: TGCGCCAGCAGCTTGGAGTGGGTCGGCCGGGTCCTGCAAGGGATCAATGAGCAGTTCTTC. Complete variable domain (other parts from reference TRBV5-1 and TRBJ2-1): KAGVTQTPRYLIKTRGQQVTLSCSPISGHRSVSWYQQTPGQGLQFLFEYFSETQRNKGNFPGRFSGRQFSNSRSEMNVSTLELGDSALYLCASSLEWVGRVLQGINEQFFGPGTRLTVL.

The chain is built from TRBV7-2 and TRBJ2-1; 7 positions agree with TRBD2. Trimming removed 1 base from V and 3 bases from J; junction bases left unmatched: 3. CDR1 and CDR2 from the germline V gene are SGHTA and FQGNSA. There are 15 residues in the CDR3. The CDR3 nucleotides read TGTGCCAGCAGCTTAGGCGGGGGAAACTACAATGAGCAGTTCTTC. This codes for CASSLGGGNYNEQFF.

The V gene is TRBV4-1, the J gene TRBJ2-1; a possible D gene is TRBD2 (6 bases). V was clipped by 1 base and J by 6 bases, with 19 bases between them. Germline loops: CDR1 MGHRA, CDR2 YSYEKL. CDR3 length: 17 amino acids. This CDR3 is CASSQAFVTSPLNEQFF. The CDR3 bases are TGCGCCAGCAGCCAAGCTTTCGTCACTAGCCCCCTCAATGAGCAGTTCTTC.

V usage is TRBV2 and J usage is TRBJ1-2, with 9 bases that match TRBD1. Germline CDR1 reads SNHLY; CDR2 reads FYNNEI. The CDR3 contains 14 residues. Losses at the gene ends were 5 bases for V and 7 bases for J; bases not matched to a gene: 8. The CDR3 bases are TGTGCCAGCAGTATCGGGACAGGGCACGGTGGCTACACCTTC. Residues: CASSIGTGHGGYTF.

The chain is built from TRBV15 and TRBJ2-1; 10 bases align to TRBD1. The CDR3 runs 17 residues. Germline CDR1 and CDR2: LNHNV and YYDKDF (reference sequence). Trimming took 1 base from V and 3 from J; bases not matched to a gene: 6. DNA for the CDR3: TGTGCCACCAGCAGAGGTGCGGGACAGGGGTTCTACAATGAGCAGTTCTTC. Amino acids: CATSRGAGQGFYNEQFF.

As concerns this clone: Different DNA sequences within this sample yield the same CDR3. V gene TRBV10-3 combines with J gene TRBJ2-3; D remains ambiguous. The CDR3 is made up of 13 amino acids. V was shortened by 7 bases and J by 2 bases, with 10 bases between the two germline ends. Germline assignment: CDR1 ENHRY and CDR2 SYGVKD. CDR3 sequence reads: CAINDGPTDTQYF. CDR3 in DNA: TGTGCCATCAACGACGGGCCCACAGATACGCAGTATTTT.

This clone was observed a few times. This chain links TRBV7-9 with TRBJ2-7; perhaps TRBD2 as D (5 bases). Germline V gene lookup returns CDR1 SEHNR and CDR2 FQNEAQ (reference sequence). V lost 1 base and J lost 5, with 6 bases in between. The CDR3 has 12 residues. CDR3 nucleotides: TGTGCCAGCAGCTTAGGGAGGAACGAGCAGTACTTC. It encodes CASSLGRNEQYF.